Listed below are T cell receptor beta chains from one sample, sequenced in a study of T-cell reconstitution after alpha-beta-depleted transplantation in children. TCRdb used MiXCR to reprocess the PCR reads, holding one entry per CDR3 protein. The sample contains about 110,000 distinct CDR3 sequences, roughly 23% of which appear only once. Sequenced material: PBMCs, mostly from graft donor cells, taken 180 days after TCRalphabeta/CD19-depleted stem cell transplant. These receptor sequences come from a male patient between 2 and 10 years old who had a stem cell transplant for chronic granulomatous disease, so the T cells may come from the graft donor. Both conserved end residues are part of each CDR3. A D gene is named only where the DNA matches it firmly. The size field is filled for only some rows; it gives once, few, many or a size class.

CDR3 | DNA | size | J | V | length | D
CASRDSFHLSGNTIYF | TGTGCCAGCCGGGACAGCTTCCACCTCTCTGGAAACACCATATATTTT | many | TRBJ1-3 | TRBV12-3/TRBV12-4 | 16 | TRBD1
CASRGGPSPDTQYF | TGTGCCAGCAGGGGGGGGCCGAGCCCAGATACGCAGTATTTT | many | TRBJ2-3 | TRBV7-9 | 14 | -
CASSAFSGGVYNEQFF | TGTGCCAGCAGTGCCTTTAGCGGTGGGGTCTACAATGAGCAGTTCTTC | few | TRBJ2-1 | TRBV25-1 | 16 | -
CASSLRTDNEQFF | TGTGCCAGCAGCTTAAGGACAGACAATGAGCAGTTCTTC | - | TRBJ2-1 | TRBV7-6 | 13 | -
CASSWGNTEAFF | TGTGCCAGCAGCTGGGGGAACACTGAAGCTTTCTTT | - | TRBJ1-1 | TRBV5-5 | 12 | -
CSASSGGANEQFF | TGCAGTGCTTCAAGCGGGGGGGCGAATGAGCAGTTCTTC | - | TRBJ2-1 | TRBV20-1 | 13 | TRBD2
CASSMRQANTGELFF | TGCGCCAGCAGCATGAGACAGGCGAACACCGGGGAGCTGTTTTTT | many | TRBJ2-2 | TRBV5-1 | 15 | -
CASTPGEVRGNEQFF | TGTGCCAGCACCCCCGGGGAGGTACGTGGGAATGAGCAGTTCTTC | - | TRBJ2-1 | TRBV12-3/TRBV12-4 | 15 | -
CASSQFDREQETQYF | TGTGCCAGCAGCCAATTCGACAGGGAGCAAGAGACCCAGTACTTC | - | TRBJ2-5 | TRBV5-6 | 15 | TRBD1
CSARDPDLVAKNIQYF | TGCAGTGCTAGAGATCCCGACTTGGTAGCCAAAAACATTCAGTACTTC | - | TRBJ2-4 | TRBV20-1 | 16 | -
CASEVFSGAEQFF | TGTGCCAGCGAAGTTTTTTCAGGAGCTGAGCAGTTCTTC | - | TRBJ2-1 | TRBV12-3/TRBV12-4 | 13 | -
CASSISPGQGYNEQFF | TGTGCCAGCAGCATTAGTCCGGGACAGGGGTACAATGAGCAGTTCTTC | - | TRBJ2-1 | TRBV5-5 | 16 | TRBD1
CASTLQTSLNTGELFF | TGTGCCAGCACCTTGCAGACTAGCTTGAACACCGGGGAGCTGTTTTTT | many | TRBJ2-2 | TRBV7-2 | 16 | TRBD2
CSASTAGGVNQPQHF | TGCAGTGCTTCCACAGCCGGAGGGGTTAATCAGCCCCAGCATTTT | many | TRBJ1-5 | TRBV20-1 | 15 | -
CASSRGSNTEAFF | TGTGCCAGCAGCCGGGGCAGCAACACTGAAGCTTTCTTT | few | TRBJ1-1 | TRBV5-5 | 13 | -
CASSTAGGEQYF | TGTGCCAGCAGTACGGCGGGGGGCGAGCAGTACTTC | - | TRBJ2-7 | TRBV27 | 12 | TRBD2
CAISEISGNFSYNEQFF | TGTGCCATCAGTGAGATTTCAGGGAACTTCTCCTACAATGAGCAGTTCTTC | many | TRBJ2-1 | TRBV10-3 | 17 | -
CASSQPWTGATNEKLFF | TGCGCCAGCAGCCAACCCTGGACAGGCGCAACTAATGAAAAACTGTTTTTT | - | TRBJ1-4 | TRBV4-1 | 17 | TRBD1
CSAPGLLVTDTQYF | TGCAGTGCCCCCGGGCTACTAGTCACAGATACGCAGTATTTT | few | TRBJ2-3 | TRBV20-1 | 14 | -
CASTAYTDTQYF | TGTGCCAGCACAGCGTACACAGATACGCAGTATTTT | few | TRBJ2-3 | TRBV12-3/TRBV12-4 | 12 | -
CASSSPTGKTTF | TGTGCCAGCAGTTCCCCCACAGGGAAGACCACATTC | - | TRBJ1-2 | TRBV12-3/TRBV12-4 | 12 | -
CASSWETQYF | TGTGCCAGCAGTTGGGAGACCCAGTACTTC | many | TRBJ2-5 | TRBV2 | 10 | -
CASSLARRETQYF | TGTGCCAGCAGCTTAGCGAGGCGAGAGACCCAGTACTTC | - | TRBJ2-5 | TRBV7-2 | 13 | -
CASSQGGNYEQYF | TGCGCCAGCAGCCAAGGGGGAAACTACGAGCAGTACTTC | - | TRBJ2-7 | TRBV4-1 | 13 | -
CSARVGRGAPGNTIYF | TGCAGTGCTAGAGTTGGTCGAGGAGCCCCTGGAAACACCATATATTTT | - | TRBJ1-3 | TRBV20-1 | 16 | -
CSARRTVNTGELFF | TGCAGTGCTAGAAGGACAGTCAACACCGGGGAGCTGTTTTTT | many | TRBJ2-2 | TRBV20-1 | 14 | -
CASRYSSTDTQYF | TGTGCCAGCAGATATTCTAGCACAGATACGCAGTATTTT | few | TRBJ2-3 | TRBV12-3/TRBV12-4 | 13 | -
CASSLGQLETQYF | TGTGCCAGCAGTTTAGGACAGTTGGAGACCCAGTACTTC | few | TRBJ2-5 | TRBV6-5 | 13 | -
CASSLVATQETQYF | TGCGCCAGCAGCTTGGTCGCCACACAAGAGACCCAGTACTTC | - | TRBJ2-5 | TRBV5-1 | 14 | -
CASSQQTQYF | TGTGCCAGCAGCCAGCAGACCCAGTACTTC | - | TRBJ2-5 | TRBV3-1 | 10 | -
CASCVQGIGNYEQYF | TGTGCCAGCTGCGTGCAGGGTATAGGAAACTACGAGCAGTACTTC | few | TRBJ2-7 | TRBV18 | 15 | -
CASSPTYSVEKTQYF | TGTGCCAGCAGCCCGACCTACAGCGTCGAAAAGACCCAGTACTTC | - | TRBJ2-5 | TRBV6-1 | 15 | -
CASRPGIIDGYTF | TGTGCCAGCAGACCAGGGATTATCGATGGCTACACCTTC | - | TRBJ1-2 | TRBV7-9 | 13 | -
CASSLMSRNEQFF | TGTGCCAGCAGCTTAATGAGCAGAAATGAGCAGTTCTTC | once | TRBJ2-1 | TRBV11-2 | 13 | -
CSARGEYEQYF | TGCAGTGCTAGGGGAGAGTACGAGCAGTACTTC | - | TRBJ2-7 | TRBV20-1 | 11 | -
CASSELKDTGELFF | TGTGCCAGCAGTGAACTCAAAGACACCGGGGAGCTGTTTTTT | - | TRBJ2-2 | TRBV6-1 | 14 | -
CASSLTAWYEQYF | TGTGCCAGCAGTTTAACGGCGTGGTACGAGCAGTACTTC | - | TRBJ2-7 | TRBV28 | 13 | -
CASSFPPKTYEQYF | TGTGCCAGCAGTTTTCCGCCGAAAACTTACGAGCAGTACTTC | - | TRBJ2-7 | TRBV12-3/TRBV12-4 | 14 | -
CASSLGTQNEQFF | TGCGCCAGCAGCTTGGGGACACAAAATGAGCAGTTCTTC | few | TRBJ2-1 | TRBV5-1 | 13 | -
CSAALEWETQYF | TGCAGTGCTGCCTTGGAGTGGGAGACCCAGTACTTC | many | TRBJ2-5 | TRBV20-1 | 12 | -
CASSGPGTAGDTQYF | TGTGCCAGCAGCGGACCCGGGACCGCAGGAGATACGCAGTATTTT | few | TRBJ2-3 | TRBV14 | 15 | -
CASSSHNYNEQFF | TGTGCCAGCAGCTCCCACAACTACAATGAGCAGTTCTTC | many | TRBJ2-1 | TRBV7-2 | 13 | -
CASSWTGPNEQYF | TGCGCCAGCAGCTGGACAGGTCCAAACGAGCAGTACTTC | few | TRBJ2-7 | TRBV5-1 | 13 | TRBD1
CASSQDAAVSGNTIYF | TGCGCCAGCAGCCAAGATGCGGCAGTCTCTGGAAACACCATATATTTT | many | TRBJ1-3 | TRBV4-3 | 16 | -
CASSFVFTSGVNEQFF | TGTGCCAGCAGCTTCGTGTTTACTAGCGGGGTAAATGAGCAGTTCTTC | - | TRBJ2-1 | TRBV7-9 | 16 | TRBD2
CASSLGMNYEQYF | TGTGCCAGCAGCTTGGGGATGAACTACGAGCAGTACTTC | - | TRBJ2-7 | TRBV5-4 | 13 | -
CASSFGTGGYEQYF | TGCGCCAGCAGCTTCGGGACAGGGGGCTACGAGCAGTACTTC | many | TRBJ2-7 | TRBV5-1 | 14 | TRBD1
CASRFRGGSGEQFF | TGTGCCAGCAGGTTCAGGGGAGGAAGCGGTGAGCAGTTCTTC | - | TRBJ2-1 | TRBV12-3/TRBV12-4 | 14 | -
CSARGLKKNIQYF | TGCAGTGCTAGAGGTCTAAAGAAAAACATTCAGTACTTC | many | TRBJ2-4 | TRBV20-1 | 13 | -
CSARVGWTGANVLTF | TGCAGTGCTAGAGTAGGGTGGACTGGGGCCAACGTCCTGACTTTC | many | TRBJ2-6 | TRBV20-1 | 15 | -
CASGLNQLAYNEQFF | TGTGCCAGCGGCTTAAACCAGCTGGCCTACAATGAGCAGTTCTTC | - | TRBJ2-1 | TRBV12-3/TRBV12-4 | 15 | -
CSPKQGDYGYTF | TGCAGTCCAAAACAGGGGGACTATGGCTACACCTTC | - | TRBJ1-2 | TRBV20-1 | 12 | TRBD1
CASRVVRGRSGSFADTQYF | TGTGCCAGCAGGGTAGTGCGGGGAAGGAGCGGGAGTTTCGCAGATACGCAGTATTTT | few | TRBJ2-3 | TRBV9 | 19 | TRBD2
CATSGGRSSYNEQFF | TGCGCCACCAGTGGGGGTCGGAGCTCCTACAATGAGCAGTTCTTC | few | TRBJ2-1 | TRBV5-1 | 15 | -
CASSLVGLGGGNEQFF | TGTGCCAGCAGCTTAGTTGGACTAGGAGGTGGCAATGAGCAGTTCTTC | - | TRBJ2-1 | TRBV7-9 | 16 | TRBD2
CASSIHRVAEQYF | TGCGCCAGCAGCATTCACAGGGTCGCCGAGCAGTACTTC | - | TRBJ2-7 | TRBV5-1 | 13 | -
CSVEHGYEQYF | TGCAGCGTTGAACACGGCTACGAGCAGTACTTC | - | TRBJ2-7 | TRBV29-1 | 11 | -
CASSYDRLNYGYTF | TGTGCCAGCAGTTACGACAGGCTTAACTATGGCTACACCTTC | many | TRBJ1-2 | TRBV6-5 | 14 | -
CAWSGAWTVRNTEAFF | TGTGCCTGGAGTGGAGCATGGACAGTAAGGAACACTGAAGCTTTCTTT | - | TRBJ1-1 | TRBV30 | 16 | -